Listed below are T cell receptor beta chains from one sample, sequenced in a study of blood T cell repertoires in COVID-19. Data came from immunoSEQ multiplex PCR; TCRdb stores just in-frame clones and leaves some out. Here the sample spans 65,000 to 70,000 clones, about 86% being singletons. Input material: peripheral blood. All receptors come from a woman between 55 and 75 years old with acute or convalescent COVID-19. Each CDR3 is given with its conserved first and last residue. A D gene is named only where the DNA matches it firmly. Clone size, where shown, is once, few, many, or a class for clones that have expanded.

size: -
V: TRBV28
D: -
J: TRBJ1-5
CDR3: CASGSDSNQPQHF
DNA: TGTGCCTCCGGGAGTGATAGCAATCAGCCCCAGCATTTT

size: -
V: TRBV3-1/TRBV3-2
D: -
J: TRBJ1-1
CDR3: CASSQLTRPDTEAFF
DNA: TGTGCCAGCAGCCAACTTACGCGGCCCGACACTGAAGCTTTCTTT

size: -
V: TRBV5-1
D: TRBD1
J: TRBJ2-2
CDR3: CASSSRRQGDTGELFF
DNA: TGCGCCAGCAGCTCCCGGCGACAGGGAGACACCGGGGAGCTGTTTTTT

size: -
V: TRBV3-1/TRBV3-2
D: -
J: TRBJ1-3
CDR3: CASSQYRANSGNTIYF
DNA: TGTGCCAGCAGCCAATACAGAGCTAACTCTGGAAACACCATATATTTT

size: -
V: TRBV12-5
D: -
J: TRBJ1-5
CDR3: CASALQISNQPQHF
DNA: TGTGCTAGTGCCCTACAGATTAGCAATCAGCCCCAGCATTTT

size: -
V: TRBV7-7
D: -
J: TRBJ1-1
CDR3: CASSLDISTEAFF
DNA: TGTGCCAGCAGCTTAGATATTAGCACTGAAGCTTTCTTT

size: -
V: TRBV2
D: -
J: TRBJ2-6
CDR3: CASSVGASGANVLTF
DNA: TGTGCCAGCAGTGTGGGGGCCTCTGGGGCCAACGTCCTGACTTTC

size: -
V: TRBV24-1
D: -
J: TRBJ2-5
CDR3: CATSDPTLGGETQYF
DNA: TGTGCCACCAGTGACCCCACCCTGGGGGGTGAGACCCAGTACTTC

size: few
V: TRBV30
D: -
J: TRBJ1-6
CDR3: CAWSGGDRSRYTLHF
DNA: TGTGCCTGGAGTGGCGGCGACAGATCTCGATATACCCTCCACTTT

size: -
V: TRBV14
D: TRBD2
J: TRBJ2-3
CDR3: CASSPWTSGGPTDTQYF
DNA: TGTGCCAGCAGCCCCTGGACTAGCGGGGGGCCCACAGATACGCAGTATTTT

size: few
V: TRBV29-1
D: -
J: TRBJ2-4
CDR3: CSVTPPVGGNIQYF
DNA: TGCAGCGTCACACCCCCCGTCGGGGGAAACATTCAGTACTTC

size: -
V: TRBV19
D: -
J: TRBJ1-1
CDR3: CASSDTTGVAEAFF
DNA: TGTGCCAGTAGTGACACCACGGGGGTGGCTGAAGCTTTCTTT

size: once
V: TRBV19
D: TRBD1
J: TRBJ2-5
CDR3: CASSIGQGKGETQYF
DNA: TGTGCCAGTAGTATAGGACAGGGAAAAGGGGAGACCCAGTACTTC

size: -
V: TRBV10-3
D: -
J: TRBJ2-1
CDR3: CAISESGGPFNEQFF
DNA: TGTGCCATCAGTGAGTCGGGGGGGCCTTTCAATGAGCAGTTCTTC

size: -
V: TRBV11-3
D: -
J: TRBJ2-5
CDR3: CASSLEAGETQYF
DNA: TGTGCCAGCAGCTTAGAGGCAGGAGAGACCCAGTACTTC

size: -
V: TRBV9
D: -
J: TRBJ1-1
CDR3: CASSNLGTPNTEAFF
DNA: TGTGCCAGCAGCAATCTGGGGACACCGAACACTGAAGCTTTCTTT

size: few
V: TRBV5-4
D: -
J: TRBJ1-2
CDR3: CASSPPYRADGYTF
DNA: TGTGCCAGCAGCCCACCGTACAGGGCGGATGGCTACACCTTC

size: -
V: TRBV4-1
D: -
J: TRBJ1-1
CDR3: CASSRSGGIEAFF
DNA: TGCGCCAGCAGTCGTTCGGGGGGAATAGAAGCTTTCTTT

size: -
V: TRBV7-2
D: -
J: TRBJ1-2
CDR3: CASSLARGGQIGYTF
DNA: TGTGCCAGCAGCTTAGCACGGGGAGGCCAAATCGGCTACACCTTC

size: -
V: TRBV3-1/TRBV3-2
D: TRBD2
J: TRBJ2-7
CDR3: CASSHRTSGSYEQYF
DNA: TGTGCCAGCAGCCACCGGACTAGCGGGAGCTACGAGCAGTACTTC

size: few
V: TRBV9
D: -
J: TRBJ2-2
CDR3: CASSVALVTGELFF
DNA: TGTGCCAGCAGCGTAGCTCTTGTAACCGGGGAGCTGTTTTTT

size: -
V: TRBV3-1/TRBV3-2
D: -
J: TRBJ2-7
CDR3: CASSWGGQRFSGGEQYF
DNA: TGTGCCAGCAGCTGGGGGGGCCAGAGATTTTCGGGTGGCGAGCAGTACTTC

size: once
V: TRBV2
D: TRBD2
J: TRBJ2-2
CDR3: CATGLAVTGELFF
DNA: TGTGCCACAGGACTAGCGGTCACCGGGGAGCTGTTTTTT

size: -
V: TRBV7-9
D: TRBD1
J: TRBJ1-1
CDR3: CASSPGTGHTEAFF
DNA: TGTGCCAGCAGTCCTGGGACAGGGCACACTGAAGCTTTCTTT

size: -
V: TRBV19
D: -
J: TRBJ1-5
CDR3: CASSPPASMGAQPQHF
DNA: TGTGCCAGTAGCCCCCCCGCCTCTATGGGGGCTCAGCCCCAGCATTTT

size: -
V: TRBV24-1
D: -
J: TRBJ2-6
CDR3: CATSDPSGANVLTF
DNA: TGTGCCACCAGTGATCCTTCTGGGGCCAACGTCCTGACTTTC

size: -
V: TRBV18
D: -
J: TRBJ1-2
CDR3: CASSLNGDYGYTF
DNA: TGTGCCAGCTCACTTAACGGAGATTATGGCTACACCTTC

size: once
V: TRBV7-3
D: TRBD1
J: TRBJ2-1
CDR3: CASSPDRGKGEQFF
DNA: TGTGCCAGCAGCCCGGACAGGGGTAAGGGCGAGCAGTTCTTC

size: -
V: TRBV7-2
D: -
J: TRBJ1-6
CDR3: CASSLGRTEGSPLHF
DNA: TGTGCCAGCAGCTTAGGTCGGACAGAAGGTTCACCCCTCCACTTT

size: -
V: TRBV27
D: TRBD1
J: TRBJ1-2
CDR3: CASSFGGQGFFDYGYTF
DNA: TGTGCCAGCAGTTTTGGGGGACAGGGTTTTTTTGACTATGGCTACACCTTC

size: -
V: TRBV6-5
D: TRBD1
J: TRBJ2-7
CDR3: CASSPGQTYEQYF
DNA: TGTGCCAGTTCCCCGGGACAGACTTACGAGCAGTACTTC

size: -
V: TRBV18
D: TRBD1
J: TRBJ2-7
CDR3: CASSQIGTGIYEQYF
DNA: TGTGCCAGCTCACAAATCGGGACAGGGATATACGAGCAGTACTTC

size: -
V: TRBV2
D: TRBD1
J: TRBJ1-6
CDR3: CANGGGQGISPLHF
DNA: TGTGCCAACGGGGGCGGACAGGGGATTTCCCCCCTCCACTTT

size: -
V: TRBV18
D: TRBD1
J: TRBJ1-3
CDR3: CASSPRGQGVSGNTIYF
DNA: TGTGCCAGCTCACCACGGGGTCAGGGGGTCTCTGGAAACACCATATATTTT

size: -
V: TRBV27
D: -
J: TRBJ1-2
CDR3: CASSQGGYGYTF
DNA: TGTGCCAGCAGTCAAGGAGGCTATGGCTACACCTTC

size: -
V: TRBV28
D: TRBD1
J: TRBJ1-2
CDR3: CASRLTGGRGYTF
DNA: TGTGCCAGCAGACTCACAGGGGGTCGCGGCTACACCTTC

size: -
V: TRBV5-6
D: -
J: TRBJ2-1
CDR3: CASSLLGIDEQFF
DNA: TGTGCCAGCAGCTTACTAGGAATAGATGAGCAGTTCTTC

size: once
V: TRBV6-6
D: -
J: TRBJ1-5
CDR3: CASSLLGAGGNQPQHF
DNA: TGTGCCAGCAGTCTTCTGGGGGCTGGAGGCAATCAGCCCCAGCATTTT

size: -
V: TRBV3-1/TRBV3-2
D: TRBD1
J: TRBJ1-5
CDR3: CASSQSGTGGSSNQPQHF
DNA: TGTGCCAGCAGCCAATCCGGGACAGGGGGTTCAAGCAATCAGCCCCAGCATTTT

size: few
V: TRBV24-1
D: TRBD2
J: TRBJ2-2
CDR3: CATSEHGTSGYSTGELFF
DNA: TGTGCCACCAGTGAACACGGGACTAGCGGATATTCCACCGGGGAGCTGTTTTTT

size: -
V: TRBV25-1
D: TRBD1
J: TRBJ1-3
CDR3: CASSESYRTGGGNTIYF
DNA: TGTGCCAGCAGTGAATCGTACCGGACAGGGGGTGGAAACACCATATATTTT